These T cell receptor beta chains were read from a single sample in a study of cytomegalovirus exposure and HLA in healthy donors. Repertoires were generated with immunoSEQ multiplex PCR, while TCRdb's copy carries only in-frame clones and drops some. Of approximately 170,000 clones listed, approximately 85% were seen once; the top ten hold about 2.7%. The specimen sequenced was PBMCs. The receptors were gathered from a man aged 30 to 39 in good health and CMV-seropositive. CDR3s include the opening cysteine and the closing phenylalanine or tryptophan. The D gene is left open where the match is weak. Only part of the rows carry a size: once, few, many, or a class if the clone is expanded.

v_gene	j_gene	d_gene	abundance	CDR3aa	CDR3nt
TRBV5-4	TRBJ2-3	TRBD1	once	CASSLIPGQGGTDTQYF	TGTGCCAGCAGCTTGATTCCCGGACAGGGAGGTACAGATACGCAGTATTTT
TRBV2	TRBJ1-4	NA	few	CATKHQGILEKLFF	TGTGCCACCAAGCACCAGGGAATCTTGGAAAAACTGTTTTTT
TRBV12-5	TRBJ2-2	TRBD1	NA	CASGSLGQGTGELFF	TGTGCTAGTGGGTCTCTAGGACAGGGCACCGGGGAGCTGTTTTTT
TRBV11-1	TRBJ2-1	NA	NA	CASSSSTRIIGNEQFF	TGTGCCAGCAGCTCATCAACTAGAATAATCGGCAATGAGCAGTTCTTC
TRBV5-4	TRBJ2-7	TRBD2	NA	CASSLKRLAGDNYEQYF	TGTGCCAGCAGCTTGAAGCGGCTAGCGGGAGACAACTACGAGCAGTACTTC
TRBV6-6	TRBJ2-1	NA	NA	CASSSLDSNNEQFF	TGTGCCAGCAGTTCCTTGGACAGTAACAATGAGCAGTTCTTC
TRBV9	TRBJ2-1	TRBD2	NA	CASSGSGGVHNEQFF	TGTGCCAGCAGCGGTAGCGGGGGAGTCCACAATGAGCAGTTCTTC
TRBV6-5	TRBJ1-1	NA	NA	CASSYSAVTEAFF	TGTGCCAGCAGTTACTCGGCTGTCACTGAAGCTTTCTTT
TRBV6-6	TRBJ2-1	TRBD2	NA	CAGRLPTSGRSNEQFF	TGTGCCGGCAGACTCCCCACTAGCGGGAGGTCCAATGAGCAGTTCTTC
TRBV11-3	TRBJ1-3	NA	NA	CASSPRLGFGNTIYF	TGTGCCAGCAGCCCTAGACTAGGCTTTGGAAACACCATATATTTT
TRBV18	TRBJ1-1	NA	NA	CASSPPGRVSEAFF	TGTGCCAGCTCACCCCCAGGTCGTGTCTCTGAAGCTTTCTTT
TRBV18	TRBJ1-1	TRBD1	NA	CASSPPGQATEAFF	TGTGCCAGCTCACCTCCGGGACAGGCAACTGAAGCTTTCTTT
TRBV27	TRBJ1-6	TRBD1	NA	CASRDRDRGNSPLHF	TGTGCCAGCAGGGACCGGGACAGGGGTAATTCACCCCTCCACTTT
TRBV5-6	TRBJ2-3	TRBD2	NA	CASSLGLAGSTDTQYF	TGTGCCAGCAGCTTGGGGCTAGCGGGGAGCACAGATACGCAGTATTTT
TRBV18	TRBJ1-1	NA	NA	CASSPLETGNTEAFF	TGTGCCAGCTCACCACTCGAGACAGGGAACACTGAAGCTTTCTTT
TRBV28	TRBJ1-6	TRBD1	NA	CASTSTGENSPLHF	TGTGCCAGCACCTCGACAGGGGAGAATTCACCCCTCCACTTT
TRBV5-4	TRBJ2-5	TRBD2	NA	CASSLRSGGETQYF	TGTGCCAGCAGCTTGCGTTCGGGAGGAGAGACCCAGTACTTC
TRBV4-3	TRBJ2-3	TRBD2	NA	CASSHPSGGTTDTQYF	TGCGCCAGCAGCCACCCTAGCGGGGGAACCACAGATACGCAGTATTTT
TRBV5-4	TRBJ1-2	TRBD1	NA	CASSWGQTYGYTF	TGTGCCAGCAGCTGGGGACAGACCTATGGCTACACCTTC
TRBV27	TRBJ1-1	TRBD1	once	CASSPTGGEEAFF	TGTGCCAGCAGTCCGACAGGGGGCGAGGAAGCTTTCTTT
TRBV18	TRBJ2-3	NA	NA	CASSSSSTDTQYF	TGTGCCAGCTCATCTTCTAGCACAGATACGCAGTATTTT
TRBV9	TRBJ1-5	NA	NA	CASSRGGVGNQPQHF	TGTGCCAGCAGCAGGGGGGGGGTAGGCAATCAGCCCCAGCATTTT
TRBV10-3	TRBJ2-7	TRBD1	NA	CAIGAGQGSYEQYF	TGTGCCATCGGGGCGGGACAGGGTTCCTACGAGCAGTACTTC
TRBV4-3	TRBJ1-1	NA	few	CASSQSETNTEAFF	TGCGCCAGCAGCCAAAGCGAGACGAACACTGAAGCTTTCTTT
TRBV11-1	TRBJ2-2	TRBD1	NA	CASSYRGAGELFF	TGTGCCAGCAGCTACAGGGGAGCCGGGGAGCTGTTTTTT
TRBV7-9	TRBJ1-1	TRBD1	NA	CSSSLSQGAGDTEAFF	TGTTCCAGCAGCTTAAGTCAGGGGGCAGGAGACACTGAAGCTTTCTTT
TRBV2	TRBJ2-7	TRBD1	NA	CASSGQGAKYEQYF	TGTGCCAGCAGCGGACAGGGGGCGAAATACGAGCAGTACTTC
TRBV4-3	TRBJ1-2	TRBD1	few	CASSPRDRGYESGGYTF	TGCGCCAGCAGCCCCAGGGACAGGGGCTACGAATCGGGCGGCTACACCTTC
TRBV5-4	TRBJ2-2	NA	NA	CASSLQAGELFF	TGTGCCAGCAGCTTACAAGCGGGGGAGCTGTTTTTT
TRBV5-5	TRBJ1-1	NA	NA	CASSVGGSSTEAFF	TGTGCCAGCAGCGTGGGAGGCAGCAGCACTGAAGCTTTCTTT
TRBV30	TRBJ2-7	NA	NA	CAWSYVAVGQGEQYF	TGTGCCTGGAGTTACGTTGCTGTTGGGCAAGGCGAGCAGTACTTC
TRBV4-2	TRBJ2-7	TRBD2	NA	CASSQISGGGRALVEQYF	TGTGCCAGCAGCCAAATCTCAGGTGGCGGGAGGGCCCTTGTCGAGCAGTACTTC
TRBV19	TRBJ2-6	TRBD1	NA	CASKIGTGVSGANVLTF	TGTGCCAGTAAGATAGGGACAGGGGTTTCTGGGGCCAACGTCCTGACTTTC
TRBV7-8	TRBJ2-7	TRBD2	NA	CASSLAGPGSGRAGEQYF	TGTGCCAGCAGCTTAGCCGGGCCGGGCAGCGGGAGGGCTGGCGAGCAGTACTTC
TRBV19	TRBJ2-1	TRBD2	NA	CASSIDPSGNDEQFF	TGTGCCAGTAGTATAGATCCTAGCGGGAACGATGAGCAGTTCTTC
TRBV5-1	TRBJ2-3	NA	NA	CASSWLGSRTDTQYF	TGCGCCAGCAGCTGGCTGGGCAGCCGCACAGATACGCAGTATTTT